A single sample gave rise to the 21 T cell receptor delta chains below, sequenced in a study of gamma-delta T cells after stem cell transplantation. TCRdb re-processed the RT-PCR reads using CATT. The sample carries fewer than 2,500 delta-chain clones, about 2.1% recorded once. Sequenced sample: gamma-delta T cells. Every receptor here comes from a human donor. It is not recorded whose cells these are; they may come from a transplant donor.

This clone was counted between two and nine times. The TCRdb protein comes from a much larger clone and disagrees with this DNA's translation at residues 10 and 11, likely due to a read error; the protein given here is derived from the DNA. The chain uses TRDV2 and TRDJ1; 13 bases agree with TRDD3. Germline V gene data show CDR1 as GEAIGNYY and CDR2 as EKD. V shed 3 bases, J shed 0 bases, and the junction held 3 bases outside the gene matches. This CDR3 is 16 amino acids long. The CDR3 region is CACDSLGDTDTDKLIF. Here the CDR3 DNA reads TGTGCCTGTGACTCACTGGGGGATACGGACACCGATAAACTCATCTTT.

By proportion, this clone is large. Other DNA sequences in the sample encode the same CDR3. This chain links TRDV2 with TRDJ1, with a tentative D call TRDD3 (6 bases). V shed 3 bases and J shed 0 bases, with 31 bases lying between them. Germline V gene data show CDR1 as GEAIGNYY and CDR2 as EKD. The CDR3 length is 21 residues. CDR3 residues: CACDLPTSFAVGAPHTDKLIF. CDR3 DNA sequence: TGTGCCTGTGACCTCCCAACCTCCTTCGCGGTGGGGGCCCCACACACCGATAAACTCATCTTT.

V and J are TRDV2 and TRDJ1, with 13 positions matching TRDD3. Germline CDR1 and CDR2: GEAIGNYY and EKD. The CDR3 consists of 20 residues. V lost 0 bases, J lost 4 bases, and 16 bases stayed unmatched. The CDR3 loop reads CACDTVPHTGGYGGLDKLIF. CDR3 DNA sequence: TGTGCCTGTGACACCGTACCTCATACTGGGGGATACGGTGGGCTCGATAAACTCATCTTT.

This clone turned up a few times. A far more abundant clone sits one base away, making this likely a read error. Other nucleotide sequences in the sample specify the same CDR3. The V gene is TRDV2, the J gene TRDJ1, with 10 bases that match TRDD3. Germline V lookup: CDR1 GEAIGNYY, CDR2 EKD. V shed 1 base and J 3 bases; nucleotides not matched to a gene: 7. The CDR3 runs 16 residues. The CDR3 DNA reads as TGTGCCTGTGACACTGTGGGGGATACCTACCCCGATAAACTCATCTTT. Its protein is CACDTVGDTYPDKLIF.

This clone showed up just a few times. The protein given by TCRdb reflects a much larger clone and differs at residue 12 from this DNA's translation, likely from a read error; the protein shown is the DNA's translation. The rearrangement uses TRDV1 and TRDJ1; a weak D match, TRDD3 (5 bases). This CDR3 comprises 18 residues. V lost 3 bases, J lost 1 base, and 21 bases lay in between. Germline V gene sequence: CDR1 TSWWSYY, CDR2 QGS. CDR3 loop: CALGDSTKGGECTDKLIF. The CDR3 DNA follows: TGTGCTCTTGGGGACAGTACCAAGGGCGGGGAGTGCACCGATAAACTCATCTTT.

This clone counts as large. The sample holds other DNA sequences that translate to the same CDR3. The chain uses TRDV1 and TRDJ1; tentative D call: TRDD3 (6 bases). The germline gives CDR1 TSWWSYY, CDR2 QGS. The length of the CDR3 is 17 residues. Trimming took off 0 bases at V and 5 bases at J, with 19 bases between the two ends. The CDR3 spells CALGELARGNRRDKLIF. As DNA, the CDR3 is TGTGCTCTTGGGGAACTGGCCCGGGGGAACAGGCGGGATAAACTCATCTTT.

A remark on this clone: TCRdb lists the protein of a much larger clone for this DNA, which differs at residue 7, so this is likely a read error; the protein given here is translated from the DNA itself. This chain connects TRDV2 to TRDJ1, with a tentative D call TRDD3 (7 bases). Germline assignment: CDR1 GEAIGNYY and CDR2 EKD. V shed 0 bases and J shed 1 base, with 29 bases lying between them. This CDR3 is 21 amino acids long. DNA for the CDR3: TGTGCCTGTGACACCCCCTTCCGGGGTGGTACTGGGGATAGGACCACCGATAAACTCATCTTT. Residues: CACDTPFRGGTGDRTTDKLIF.

As for this clone: TCRdb's listed protein matches a much larger clone and diverges from this DNA's translation at residue 6, likely through a read error; the protein shown comes from the DNA. J is TRDJ1 and V is TRDV1; D possibly corresponds to TRDD3 (5 bases). Germline V gene lookup returns CDR1 TSWWSYY and CDR2 QGS. This CDR3 spans 18 amino acids. V gave up 3 bases and J gave up 0 bases, with 20 bases separating them. CDR3 nucleotide sequence: TGTGCTCTTGGGGACGGTACCAAGGGCGGGGAGTACACCGATAAACTCATCTTT. It codes for CALGDGTKGGEYTDKLIF.

This clone was observed a handful of times. It is likely a read error: a sequence one base away is far more abundant. The chain combines TRDV2 with TRDJ3; 13 bases agree with TRDD3. This CDR3 has 21 residues. Looked up from germline, CDR1 is GEAIGNYY and CDR2 is EKD. The CDR3 sequence: CACDTVTGGYAHSRDTRQMFF. CDR3 DNA: TGTGCCTGTGACACCGTGACTGGGGGATACGCGCACTCCCGGGACACCCGACAGATGTTTTTC.

Notes on this clone: The amino acid sequence in TCRdb belongs to a much larger clone and departs from this DNA's translation at residue 5, likely a sequencing read error; the sequence shown is translated from the DNA. The chain joins TRDV2 to TRDJ1; possible D gene TRDD2, 5 bases. V was clipped by 3 bases and J by 4 bases, with 17 bases between them. CDR1 and CDR2 (germline): GEAIGNYY, EKD. CDR3 length: 15 residues. This CDR3 reads CACDAVSSRGDKLIF. In nucleotides, the CDR3 is TGTGCCTGTGACGCCGTTTCCTCACGAGGCGATAAACTCATCTTT.

This clone is labeled large. Other DNA sequences from this sample encode an identical CDR3 as well. The rearrangement uses TRDV2 and TRDJ1; 8 bases are a match to TRDD3. V shed 0 bases, J shed 2 bases, and the junction held 19 bases outside the gene matches. Germline CDR1 is GEAIGNYY and CDR2 is EKD. This CDR3 is 20 amino acids long. The CDR3 reads CACDTLHYAVNWGETDKLIF. DNA of the CDR3: TGTGCCTGTGACACCTTACACTACGCCGTGAACTGGGGGGAGACCGATAAACTCATCTTT.

This clone was detected only a few times. The protein given by TCRdb reflects a much larger clone and differs at residue 12 from this DNA's translation, likely from a read error; the protein shown is the DNA's translation. The J gene is TRDJ1, the V gene TRDV2; 11 nucleotides align to TRDD3. The V gene's germline CDR1 is GEAIGNYY and CDR2 EKD. The CDR3 is 17 amino acids. V trimming: 3 bases; J trimming: 3 bases; junction bases outside the gene matches: 11. CDR3 nucleotide sequence: TGTGCCTGTGACCCAATACTGGGGGATAGGTACGCCGATAAACTCATCTTT. Its protein product is CACDPILGDRYADKLIF.

There are a few counts of this clone. A much bigger clone sits one base away, suggesting this may be a read error. The chain couples TRDV1 to TRDJ3, with 8 bases lining up with TRDD3. Germline values: CDR1 TSWWSYY, CDR2 QGS. The CDR3 sequence is 24 residues long. CDR3 protein: CALGELTRGAWGTESSWDTRQVFF. The CDR3 DNA is TGTGCTCTTGGGGAACTAACGAGGGGGGCCTGGGGGACCGAAAGCTCCTGGGACACCCGACAGGTGTTTTTC.

This clone has a handful of counts. The TCRdb protein comes from a much larger clone and disagrees with this DNA's translation at residue 13, likely due to a read error; the protein given here is derived from the DNA. This chain uses TRDV2 with TRDJ3; 9 nucleotides agree with TRDD3. This CDR3 comprises 18 residues. CDR1 is GEAIGNYY, CDR2 EKD, per germline. This CDR3 reads CACDTGGYHSWDARQMFF. Written as DNA, the CDR3 is TGTGCCTGTGACACGGGGGGATACCACTCCTGGGACGCCCGACAGATGTTTTTC.

This clone appeared a few times. The protein that TCRdb holds for this DNA derives from a much larger clone and differs from the translated DNA at residue 8, which likely indicates a read error; the protein shown here is translated from the DNA. The V gene is TRDV2, the J gene TRDJ3; TRDD3 matches 7 bases. Germline V lookup: CDR1 GEAIGNYY, CDR2 EKD. This CDR3 region has 21 residues. V trimming: 3 bases; J trimming: 1 base; junction bases outside the gene matches: 17. CDR3 region: CACDRILWDTPGSWDTRQMFF. CDR3 DNA sequence: TGTGCCTGTGACCGGATACTGTGGGATACTCCGGGGTCCTGGGACACCCGACAGATGTTTTTC.

For this clone: It differs at one base from a far larger clone, so likely a read error. Other DNA sequences of this sample code for an identical CDR3. J is TRDJ1 and V is TRDV2; 9 bases are shared with TRDD3. The CDR3 totals 18 residues. CDR1 and CDR2 (germline): GEAIGNYY, EKD. The CDR3 region is CACDTLMGIRGDTDKLIF. The CDR3 nucleotides read TGTGCATGTGACACCCTGATGGGGATACGCGGGGACACCGATAAACTCATCTTT.

This clone is termed large (0.1 to 1%). The same CDR3 also results from other DNA sequences found in this sample. The chain uses TRDV2 and TRDJ1; TRDD3 matches 9 bases. CDR3 length: 17 residues. With V trimmed by 1 base and J by 1 base, 9 bases remained unmatched. Per the germline V gene, CDR1 is GEAIGNYY and CDR2 is EKD. CDR3 DNA sequence: TGTGCCTGTGACACTATCTTACTGGGGGACCTCACCGATAAACTCATCTTT. Its protein is CACDTILLGDLTDKLIF.

This clone was counted only a few times. TCRdb pairs this DNA with a much larger clone's protein that differs at residue 3, likely a read error; the protein shown was translated from the DNA. The CDR3 DNA sequence: TGTGCCCGTGACACCGTAACTGGGGGCCAAGGGATGTACACCGATAAACTCATCTTT. Its translation: CARDTVTGGQGMYTDKLIF. This chain connects TRDV2 to TRDJ1, with 8 nucleotides matching TRDD3. The CDR3 covers 19 residues. Germline CDR1 reads GEAIGNYY; CDR2 reads EKD.

Concerning this clone itself: TCRdb pairs this DNA with a much larger clone's protein that differs at residue 9, likely a read error; the protein shown was translated from the DNA. This chain uses TRDV2 with TRDJ3, with D possibly TRDD3 on 6 matching bases. The germline CDR1 and CDR2 sequences are GEAIGNYY and EKD. This CDR3 comprises 22 residues. Trimming took off 0 bases at V and 2 bases at J, with 25 bases between the two ends. The CDR3 DNA is TGTGCCTGTGACACCTGGAGTGGGGGTACCGACTACCGTCCCTGGGACACCCGACAGATGTTTTTC. It encodes CACDTWSGGTDYRPWDTRQMFF.

Judged by abundance, this clone is medium-sized. A read error is likely here: a far larger clone is one base away. This chain uses TRDV2 with TRDJ1; D is ambiguous. CDR1 and CDR2 (germline): GEAIGNYY, EKD. Trimming removed 3 bases from V and 0 bases from J, with 25 bases in between. The CDR3 sequence is 19 residues long. This chain's CDR3 is CACDAVTNGVETYTDKLIF. For the CDR3, the DNA is TGTGCCTGTGACGCGGTAACGAATGGTGTGGAGACGTACACCGATAAACTCATCTTT.

In its sample, this clone was seen a few times. The protein that TCRdb holds for this DNA derives from a much larger clone and differs from the translated DNA at residue 12, which likely indicates a read error; the protein shown here is translated from the DNA. The V gene is TRDV2, the J gene TRDJ3, with 12 positions matching TRDD3. The CDR3 has 20 residues. Looked up from germline, CDR1 is GEAIGNYY and CDR2 is EKD. Germline trimming cut 1 base from V and 2 bases from J; bases unmatched to any gene: 8. CDR3 DNA sequence: TGTGCCTGTGACACTTTTGTACTGGGGGATACCCCCTGGGACACCCGACAGATGTTTTTC. Its translation is CACDTFVLGDTPWDTRQMFF.